This TCR beta chain emerged from a study of T cells in Graves' hyperthyroidism and ophthalmopathy. Study observations and caveats: Peripheral blood also featured most of the thyroid clonotypes expanded above 0.001.

CDR1 is SNHLY and CDR2 is FYNNEI in the germline V gene. CDR3 length: 15 residues. V gave up 4 bases and J gave up 4 bases, with 15 bases separating them. The investigators amplified TCR beta CDR3 regions from RNA transcripts. Primed by the HTBI set, a first-round RT-PCR was run on the TCR CDR3. TCRdb used MiXCR to reprocess the multiplex PCR reads, holding one entry per CDR3 protein. The sample includes approximately 710,000 distinct CDR3 sequences, 15% to 20% of them seen just once. This clonotype was detected many times. Its antigen is undetermined. The sequencing sample was made of blood. This chain links TRBV2 with TRBJ2-3; D is unresolved. The sequence derives from a man in his fifties with Graves' hyperthyroidism. CDR3 region: CASSAEGSGADTQYF. CDR3 sequence (DNA): TGTGCCAGCAGTGCGGAAGGAAGTGGGGCAGATACGCAGTATTTT.